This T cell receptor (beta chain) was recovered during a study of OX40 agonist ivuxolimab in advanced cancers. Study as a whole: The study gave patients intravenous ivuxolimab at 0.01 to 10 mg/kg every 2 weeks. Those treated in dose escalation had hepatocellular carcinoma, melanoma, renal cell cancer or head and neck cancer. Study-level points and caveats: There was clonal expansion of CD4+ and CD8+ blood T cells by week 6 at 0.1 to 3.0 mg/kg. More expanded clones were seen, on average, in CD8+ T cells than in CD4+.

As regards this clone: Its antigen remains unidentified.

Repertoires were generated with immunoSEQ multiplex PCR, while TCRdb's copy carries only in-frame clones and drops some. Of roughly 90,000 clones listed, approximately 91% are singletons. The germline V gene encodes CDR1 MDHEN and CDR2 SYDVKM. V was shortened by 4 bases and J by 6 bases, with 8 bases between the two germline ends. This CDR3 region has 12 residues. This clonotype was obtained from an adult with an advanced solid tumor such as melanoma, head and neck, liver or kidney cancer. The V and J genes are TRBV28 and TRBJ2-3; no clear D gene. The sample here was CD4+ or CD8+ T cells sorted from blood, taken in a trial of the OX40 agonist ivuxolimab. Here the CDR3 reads CASSYAGDTQYF. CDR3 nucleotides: TGTGCCAGCAGTTACGCTGGGGATACGCAGTATTTT.